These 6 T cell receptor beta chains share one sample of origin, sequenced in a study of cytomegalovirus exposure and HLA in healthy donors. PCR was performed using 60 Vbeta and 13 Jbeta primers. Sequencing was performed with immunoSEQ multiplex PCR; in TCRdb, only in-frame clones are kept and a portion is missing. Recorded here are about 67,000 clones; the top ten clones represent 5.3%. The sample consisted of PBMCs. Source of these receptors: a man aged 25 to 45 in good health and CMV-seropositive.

The CDR3 is CAWSHTDQPQHF. The CDR3 nucleotides are TGTGCCTGGAGTCACACCGATCAGCCCCAGCATTTT. The chain couples TRBV30 to TRBJ1-5; the D is unclear. This CDR3 has 12 residues. Germline V gene data show CDR1 as GTSNPN and CDR2 as SVGIG (reference sequence). The germline V and J ends were trimmed by 2 bases and 5 bases, with 7 bases remaining between them.

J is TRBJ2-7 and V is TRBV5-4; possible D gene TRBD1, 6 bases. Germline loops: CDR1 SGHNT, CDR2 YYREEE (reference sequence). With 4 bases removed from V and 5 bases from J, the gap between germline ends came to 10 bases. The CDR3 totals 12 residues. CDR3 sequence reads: CASSINRDEQYF. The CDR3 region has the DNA TGTGCCAGCAGCATAAACAGGGACGAGCAGTACTTC.

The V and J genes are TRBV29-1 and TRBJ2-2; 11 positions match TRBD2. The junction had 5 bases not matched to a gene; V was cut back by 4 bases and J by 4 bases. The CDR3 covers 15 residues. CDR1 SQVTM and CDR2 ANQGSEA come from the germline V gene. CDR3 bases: TGCAGCGTTGCACTAGCGGGAGTGAGCACCGGGGAGCTGTTTTTT. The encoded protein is CSVALAGVSTGELFF.

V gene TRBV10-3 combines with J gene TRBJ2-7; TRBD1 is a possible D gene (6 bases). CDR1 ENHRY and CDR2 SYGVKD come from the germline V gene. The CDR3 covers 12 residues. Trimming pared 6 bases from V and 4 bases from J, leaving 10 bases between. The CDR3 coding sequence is TGTGCCATCAGCCGGACAGAATACGAGCAGTACTTC. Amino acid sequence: CAISRTEYEQYF.

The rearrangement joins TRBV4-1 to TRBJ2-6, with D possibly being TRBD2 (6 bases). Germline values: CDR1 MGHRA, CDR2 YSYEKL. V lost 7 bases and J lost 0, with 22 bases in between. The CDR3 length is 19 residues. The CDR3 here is CASKPSIGGPNSGANVLTF. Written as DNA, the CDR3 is TGCGCCAGCAAACCTTCGATCGGGGGACCCAACTCTGGGGCCAACGTCCTGACTTTC.

The CDR3 DNA is TGTGCCAGCAGCCAAGGAGTGGGAGGGCCGCTTAATGAGCAGTTCTTC. This encodes CASSQGVGGPLNEQFF. The genes are TRBV4-2 and TRBJ2-1; 7 bases map to TRBD2. This CDR3 has 16 residues. CDR1 LGHNA and CDR2 YNFKEQ come from the germline V gene. Germline trimming cut 1 base from V and 7 bases from J; bases unmatched to any gene: 10.